The clone carrying this T cell receptor (beta chain) came up a few times. The antigen is undetermined. CDR3-region Arm-PCR and iRepertoire HTBI primers produced the TCR beta libraries. Each CDR3 protein gets one entry after TCRdb re-called the multiplex PCR reads with MiXCR. The sample consists of about 660,000 distinct CDR3 sequences, roughly 30% of them appearing once. The data were taken from a study of regulatory T cells in long-lasting Graves disease. The CDR3 sequence is 13 residues long. Trimming cost V 3 bases and J 3 bases, with 9 bases left between them. Germline loops: CDR1 LGHDT, CDR2 YNNKEL (reference sequence). Described time point: persistent/refractory GD, antithyroid drugs over 5 years with positive TRAb. After RNA was extracted from PBMCs, the TCR library was made from it. Findings of the study overall: Graves' patients with persistent disease showed TCR diversity lower than patients newly diagnosed.

This specimen consisted of peripheral blood mononuclear cells (PBMCs), obtained when the disease was refractory, from a patient treated with antithyroid drugs. The receptor was derived from a female donor with Graves disease. The V and J genes are TRBV3-1 and TRBJ2-7; D is unresolved. The CDR3 loop is CASSHHSGYEQYF. The CDR3 DNA reads TGTGCCAGCAGCCATCACAGTGGCTACGAGCAGTACTTC.